These 11 T cell receptor beta chains share one sample of origin, sequenced in a study of blood T cell repertoires in COVID-19. The table came from immunoSEQ multiplex PCR; TCRdb's copy has only in-frame clones and leaves some out. The data hold tens of thousands of clones, with 70% to 75% observed a single time. The sample consisted of peripheral blood. Every receptor here comes from a man in his fifties or sixties with acute or convalescent COVID-19.

This clone was observed a single time. CDR3 DNA: TGTGCCAGTCAGACACAGGGTTTATCCGAGCAGTACTTC. Protein product: CASQTQGLSEQYF. The V call is TRBV28, the J call TRBJ2-7, with TRBD1 as a possible D gene (6 bases). Trimming removed 9 bases at V and 6 bases at J, with 18 bases between. Looked up from germline, CDR1 is MDHEN and CDR2 is SYDVKM. This CDR3 contains 13 residues.

The rearrangement uses TRBV6-5 and TRBJ1-2, with 7 bases fitting TRBD1. The V segment lost 7 bases and the J segment 3 bases; nucleotides outside the gene matches: 8. CDR3 size: 14 residues. Germline V gene lookup returns CDR1 MNHEY and CDR2 SVGAGI. The CDR3 DNA reads as TGTGCCAGCACCTCTAACAGGGGCTACTATGGCTACACCTTC. Protein sequence: CASTSNRGYYGYTF.

V gene TRBV24-1 combines with J gene TRBJ2-2; D is perhaps TRBD2 (5 bases). This CDR3 comprises 15 residues. Germline V gives CDR1 KGHDR, CDR2 SFDVKD. The ends were cut back, 5 bases at V and 6 bases at J, with 15 bases in the middle. CDR3 nucleotides: TGTGCCACCAGTGCCTATGGTATGGAGGCCGGGGAGCTGTTTTTT. Amino acids: CATSAYGMEAGELFF.

V gene TRBV15 combines with J gene TRBJ1-6; no reliable D call. Trimming removed 5 bases at V and 10 bases at J, with 12 bases between. Germline V gene lookup returns CDR1 LNHNV and CDR2 YYDKDF (reference sequence). This CDR3 comprises 13 residues. The CDR3 DNA sequence: TGTGCCACCAGCTTCTTGATCGGGTCACCCCTCCACTTT. Translating it yields CATSFLIGSPLHF. The full variable domain, rest sourced from reference TRBV15 and TRBJ1-6, is DAMVIQNPRYQVTQFGKPVTLSCSQTLNHNVMYWYQQKSSQAPKLLFHYYDKDFNNEADTPDNFQSRRPNTSFCFLDIRSPGLGDTAMYLCATSFLIGSPLHFGNGTRLTVT.

Only a few counts were recorded for this clone. J is TRBJ1-2 and V is TRBV5-1; D not resolved. V lost 4 bases and J 2 bases, leaving 12 bases between the germline ends. The germline V gene has CDR1 SGHRS and CDR2 YFSETQ. The CDR3 extends over 14 amino acids. The CDR3 DNA follows: TGCGCCAGCAGCCCCGGGGTTTCGAACTATGGCTACACCTTC. This sequence encodes CASSPGVSNYGYTF.

V gene TRBV2 combines with J gene TRBJ2-5; a weak D match, TRBD2 (6 bases). The CDR3 is made up of 19 amino acids. V dropped 6 bases and J dropped 3 bases, with 29 bases sitting between them. The germline V gene has CDR1 SNHLY and CDR2 FYNNEI. CDR3 loop: CASRGLMRGSVGGKETQYF. The CDR3 DNA is TGTGCCAGCAGAGGACTAATGCGAGGTTCGGTGGGCGGAAAAGAGACCCAGTACTTC.

The rearrangement links TRBV2 to TRBJ2-5, with TRBD2 identical over 9 bases. The CDR3 spans 14 residues. With 6 bases clipped from V and 5 bases from J, the junction kept 7 bases outside the gene matches. In germline, CDR1 is SNHLY, CDR2 FYNNEI. The CDR3 coding sequence is TGTGCCAGCAGGGTGCGGGGGGGTTTGGAGACCCAGTACTTC. Protein product: CASRVRGGLETQYF.

This clone turned up a few times. The V gene is TRBV19, the J gene TRBJ2-3; no firm D call. Germline CDR1 reads LNHDA; CDR2 reads SQIVND (reference sequence). The CDR3 is 14 residues long. Trimming pared 5 bases from V and 2 bases from J, leaving 11 bases between. The CDR3 region is CASSPARYTDTQYF. The DNA for the CDR3 is TGTGCCAGTAGTCCGGCGAGGTACACAGATACGCAGTATTTT.

V usage is TRBV3-1 (or the pseudogene TRBV3-2) and J usage is TRBJ1-3; D unresolved. This CDR3 has 14 residues. The germline V gene has CDR1 LGHDT and CDR2 YNNKEL (reference sequence). The V end lost 1 base, the J end lost 0 bases, and 4 bases lay between the germline ends. The DNA for the CDR3 is TGTGCCAGCAGCCAAGCCGGCTCTGGAAACACCATATATTTT. Protein sequence: CASSQAGSGNTIYF.

V is TRBV4-1 and J is TRBJ2-1, with 11 bases aligning to TRBD2. CDR3 length: 15 amino acids. V dropped 5 bases and J dropped 3; count of bases not matched to a gene: 3. Germline CDR1 is MGHRA and CDR2 is YSYEKL. The CDR3 loop is CASSELAGVYNEQFF. CDR3 nucleotides: TGCGCCAGCAGCGAACTAGCGGGAGTCTACAATGAGCAGTTCTTC.

This sequence joins TRBV2 and TRBJ2-7; tentative D call: TRBD1 (6 bases). The V end was cut by 1 base, the J end by 11 bases, with 15 bases between. This CDR3 comprises 13 residues. From germline, CDR1 is SNHLY and CDR2 FYNNEI. The CDR3 loop is CASSEGSDSPEYV. The CDR3 coding sequence is TGTGCCAGCAGTGAAGGTTCGGACAGCCCGGAGTACGTC.